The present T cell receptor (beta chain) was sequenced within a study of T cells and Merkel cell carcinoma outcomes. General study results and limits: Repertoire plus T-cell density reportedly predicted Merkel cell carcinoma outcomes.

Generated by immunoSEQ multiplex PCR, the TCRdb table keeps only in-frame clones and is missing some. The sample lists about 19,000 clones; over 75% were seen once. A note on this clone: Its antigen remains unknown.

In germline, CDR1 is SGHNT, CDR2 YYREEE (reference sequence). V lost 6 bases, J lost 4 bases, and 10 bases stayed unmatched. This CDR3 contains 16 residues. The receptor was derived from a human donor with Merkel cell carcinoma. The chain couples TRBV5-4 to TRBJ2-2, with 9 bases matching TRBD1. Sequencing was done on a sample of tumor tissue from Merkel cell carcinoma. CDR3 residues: CASNRGQGHSTGELFF. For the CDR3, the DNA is TGTGCCAGCAACCGGGGACAGGGACATAGCACCGGGGAGCTGTTTTTT.